Shown below are 28 T cell receptor beta chains from a single sample sequenced in a study of blood T cell repertoires in COVID-19. Sequencing used immunoSEQ multiplex PCR; TCRdb keeps in-frame clones, though not all of them. The profile covers about 190,000 clones, with approximately 90% appearing a single time and about 1.1% taken by the ten largest. Sample: peripheral blood. The receptors originated from a man aged 30-40 years with acute or convalescent COVID-19.

The rearrangement links TRBV25-1 to TRBJ1-1, with a tentative D call TRBD1 (6 bases). Trimming pared 1 base from V and 0 bases from J, leaving 9 bases between. The CDR3 loop spans 15 amino acids. The germline V gene has CDR1 MGHDK and CDR2 SYGVNS. In DNA form, the CDR3 reads TGTGCCAGCAGTGAATTGGACAGAATGAACACTGAAGCTTTCTTT. Amino acids: CASSELDRMNTEAFF.

V usage is TRBV7-2 and J usage is TRBJ1-6, with TRBD1 as a possible D gene (5 bases). The V and J ends lost 1 base and 14 bases respectively, with 9 bases between them. The V gene's germline CDR1 is SGHTA and CDR2 FQGNSA. The CDR3 totals 12 residues. CDR3 bases: TGTGCCAGCAGCTTAGAGCGGGGGTCCCTCCACTTT. Protein product: CASSLERGSLHF.

The chain combines TRBV5-4 with TRBJ2-1; TRBD2 is a possible D gene (5 bases). Germline values: CDR1 SGHNT, CDR2 YYREEE (reference sequence). The CDR3 sequence is 14 residues long. The germline V and J ends were trimmed by 5 bases and 5 bases, with 14 bases remaining between them. CDR3 sequence (DNA): TGTGCCAGCAGTGAACTCCGGGAAAACAATGAGCAGTTCTTC. Translating gives CASSELRENNEQFF.

V gene TRBV14 combines with J gene TRBJ1-2, with D unresolved. The length of the CDR3 is 13 residues. Per germline, CDR1 SGHDN and CDR2 FVKESK. With 1 base removed from V and 8 bases from J, the gap between germline ends came to 11 bases. CDR3 loop: CASSQVPLGGYTF. The CDR3 nucleotides are TGTGCCAGCAGCCAAGTTCCACTGGGCGGCTACACCTTC.

The gene calls are TRBV6-6 and TRBJ1-3, with a possible D match to TRBD1 (5 bases). Trimming removed 0 bases from V and 1 base from J, with 7 bases in between. The CDR3 has 15 residues. Germline CDR1 is MNHNY and CDR2 is SVGAGI (reference sequence). Here the CDR3 reads CASSYSGGSGNTIYF. DNA for the CDR3: TGTGCCAGCAGTTACTCCGGGGGTTCTGGAAACACCATATATTTT.

The gene calls are TRBV5-1 and TRBJ2-2, with D possibly matching TRBD2 (6 bases). The V end was cut by 4 bases, the J end by 5 bases, with 12 bases between. The CDR3 is 14 residues long. Germline CDR1 is SGHRS and CDR2 is YFSETQ. The CDR3 loop is CASSLSGETGELFF. The CDR3 bases are TGCGCCAGCAGCCTGTCGGGGGAGACCGGGGAGCTGTTTTTT.

This chain joins TRBV5-4 and TRBJ2-3; 7 bases map to TRBD2. Germline CDR1 SGHNT, CDR2 YYREEE (reference sequence). V was pared by 2 bases and J by 4 bases, with 4 bases of the junction left unmatched. This CDR3 region has 14 residues. The CDR3 sequence: CASSFGGRPDTQYF. CDR3 coding DNA: TGTGCCAGCAGCTTCGGGGGGAGACCAGATACGCAGTATTTT.

V and J are TRBV2 and TRBJ2-1; 9 bases match TRBD1. This CDR3 contains 13 residues. In germline, CDR1 is SNHLY, CDR2 FYNNEI. Trimming cost V 8 bases and J 7 bases; bases outside gene matches: 6. This CDR3 reads CASGRDRANEQFF. For the CDR3, the DNA is TGTGCCAGCGGCCGGGACAGGGCTAATGAGCAGTTCTTC.

The chain has TRBV7-6 and TRBJ2-2; 9 nucleotides align to TRBD1. With 1 base clipped from V and 3 bases from J, the junction kept 0 bases outside the gene matches. The CDR3 totals 15 residues. CDR1 is SGHVS, CDR2 FNYEAQ, per germline. In DNA form, the CDR3 reads TGTGCCAGCAGCTTAGGGACAGGGGACACCGGGGAGCTGTTTTTT. It translates to CASSLGTGDTGELFF.

This chain connects TRBV20-1 to TRBJ2-5, with 7 nucleotides matching TRBD2. Germline CDR1 DFQATT, CDR2 SNEGSKA (reference sequence). The CDR3 spans 13 residues. The J segment lost 4 bases and the V segment lost 3 bases, leaving 5 bases of the junction unmatched. The CDR3 coding sequence is TGCAGTGCTAGTGGGGGGGGGATAGAGACCCAGTACTTC. It encodes CSASGGGIETQYF.

This chain uses TRBV7-9 with TRBJ1-1; 7 bases match TRBD1. V lost 3 bases and J lost 8; bases outside the gene matches: 9. CDR1 and CDR2 from the germline V gene are SEHNR and FQNEAQ (reference sequence). The CDR3 totals 14 residues. The CDR3 DNA reads TGTGCCAGCAGCTTCTACGACAGGGCTGGGGAAGCTTTCTTT. Translation: CASSFYDRAGEAFF.

The CDR3 DNA sequence: TGTGCCAGTAGTATGGCTGGCACAGATACGCAGTATTTT. It is translated as CASSMAGTDTQYF. This sequence joins TRBV19 and TRBJ2-3; no firm D call. V was clipped by 3 bases and J by 1 base, with 5 bases between them. CDR3 size: 13 residues. Germline lookup yields CDR1 LNHDA and CDR2 SQIVND (reference sequence).

This clone was detected once. The chain combines TRBV6-6 with TRBJ2-3, with 8 bases lining up with TRBD2. The V segment lost 6 bases and the J segment 3 bases; nucleotides outside the gene matches: 5. This CDR3 spans 14 amino acids. The V gene's germline CDR1 is MNHNY and CDR2 SVGAGI (reference sequence). This CDR3 is CASSSGTRTDTQYF. In nucleotides, the CDR3 is TGTGCCAGCAGCTCAGGGACTAGGACAGATACGCAGTATTTT.

The chain couples TRBV11-2 to TRBJ2-7; tentatively, D is TRBD1 (5 bases). The CDR3 extends over 14 amino acids. The V gene lost 8 bases and the J gene lost 0 bases, with 14 bases spanning the gap. The V gene's germline CDR1 is SGHAT and CDR2 FQNNGV. As DNA, the CDR3 is TGTGCCAGCCACTTAGGGGCGTCCTCCTACGAGCAGTACTTC. It encodes CASHLGASSYEQYF.

This chain links TRBV11-2 with TRBJ2-7, with 10 bases lining up with TRBD1. Germline V gene sequence: CDR1 SGHAT, CDR2 FQNNGV. With 2 bases clipped from V and 6 bases from J, the junction kept 10 bases outside the gene matches. This CDR3 region has 16 residues. CDR3 residues: CASSLNTGTGAVEQYF. Here the CDR3 DNA reads TGTGCCAGCAGCTTAAATACCGGGACAGGGGCTGTCGAGCAGTACTTC.

The chain has TRBV27 and TRBJ1-5, with 9 positions matching TRBD1. Per the germline V gene, CDR1 is MNHEY and CDR2 is SMNVEV (reference sequence). The trim removed 6 bases at V and 4 bases at J, leaving 7 bases unmatched. The CDR3 has 15 amino acids. Written as DNA, the CDR3 is TGTGCCAGCAGGGACAGGGGATTGGGGAATCAGCCCCAGCATTTT. Its protein is CASRDRGLGNQPQHF.

The V call is TRBV19, the J call TRBJ2-1, with 10 bases identical to TRBD2. From germline, CDR1 is LNHDA and CDR2 SQIVND (reference sequence). This CDR3 has 16 amino acids. The J segment lost 6 bases and the V segment lost 8 bases, leaving 13 bases of the junction unmatched. CDR3 bases: TGTGCCAGTGATAGAAAAGCGGGGGGGAAGCCCAATGAGCAGTTCTTC. This translates into CASDRKAGGKPNEQFF.

This rearrangement joins TRBV27 to TRBJ2-2; 11 nucleotides line up with TRBD1. The junction had 9 bases not matched to a gene; V was cut back by 6 bases and J by 6 bases. Germline V gene sequence: CDR1 MNHEY, CDR2 SMNVEV (reference sequence). The CDR3 is 16 amino acids. CDR3 bases: TGTGCCAGCAGGACTTGGACAGGGGGCGCAGCCGGGGAGCTGTTTTTT. It translates to CASRTWTGGAAGELFF.

V is TRBV3-1 (or the pseudogene TRBV3-2) and J is TRBJ1-1, with no clear D. V lost 4 bases, J lost 10 bases, and 16 bases lay in between. The germline gives CDR1 LGHDT, CDR2 YNNKEL (reference sequence). The length of the CDR3 is 13 residues. The CDR3 spells CASSPGRGNAAFF. The CDR3 region has the DNA TGTGCCAGCAGCCCAGGTCGGGGAAATGCAGCTTTCTTT.

The chain combines TRBV11-2 with TRBJ2-7, with D possibly matching TRBD2 (6 bases). Germline lookup yields CDR1 SGHAT and CDR2 FQNNGV. This CDR3 is 13 amino acids long. With 5 bases removed from V and 4 bases from J, the gap between germline ends came to 12 bases. CDR3 DNA sequence: TGTGCCAGCAGCCCCCTACTAGCTTACGAGCAGTACTTC. Protein product: CASSPLLAYEQYF.

The chain is built from TRBV12-3 or TRBV12-4 and TRBJ2-1; TRBD1 might be the D (5 bases). The CDR3 extends over 13 amino acids. Trimming shortened V by 7 bases and J by 6 bases, and 13 bases separated the two germline ends. The CDR3 DNA is TGTGCCAGCACCCAGGGTTCGGTCAATGAGCAGTTCTTC. Its translation is CASTQGSVNEQFF.

The J gene is TRBJ1-5, the V gene TRBV19; 8 bases agree with TRBD1. The CDR3 extends over 14 amino acids. V shed 11 bases, J shed 2 bases, and the junction held 8 bases outside the gene matches. The germline V gene encodes CDR1 LNHDA and CDR2 SQIVND (reference sequence). The CDR3 loop reads CACLDRDGNQPQHF. The DNA for the CDR3 is TGTGCCTGTTTGGACAGGGATGGCAATCAGCCCCAGCATTTT.

This sequence joins TRBV5-1 and TRBJ2-2; 7 bases map to TRBD1. V was pared by 4 bases and J by 4 bases, with 4 bases of the junction left unmatched. CDR1 is SGHRS, CDR2 YFSETQ, per germline. The length of the CDR3 is 14 residues. The CDR3, as DNA: TGCGCCAGCAGCCCCGGGACAGTCACCGGGGAGCTGTTTTTT. Amino acid sequence: CASSPGTVTGELFF.

The CDR3: CASKEKRTQYF. CDR3 nucleotide sequence: TGTGCCAGCAAGGAGAAAAGGACCCAGTACTTC. The chain uses TRBV27 and TRBJ2-5; D ambiguous. The V gene's germline CDR1 is MNHEY and CDR2 SMNVEV (reference sequence). V was shortened by 7 bases and J by 7 bases, with 10 bases between the two germline ends. The CDR3 runs 11 residues.

The DNA for the CDR3 is TGTGCCAGCAGCTTTATCAGCCAAGAGACCCAGTACTTC. This translates into CASSFISQETQYF. The chain carries TRBV5-6 and TRBJ2-5, with D hard to call. The germline V gene has CDR1 SGHDT and CDR2 YYEEEE. V lost 2 bases to trimming and J lost 1 base, with 6 bases between them. The CDR3 consists of 13 residues.

The genes are TRBV9 and TRBJ1-6; 7 bases fit TRBD1. The CDR3 consists of 13 residues. CDR1 and CDR2 from the germline V gene are SGDLS and YYNGEE. V was clipped by 3 bases and J by 10 bases; unmatched bases: 4. The CDR3 nucleotides read TGTGCCAGCAGCGCGACAGGGTCCTCACCCCTCCACTTT. It codes for CASSATGSSPLHF.

The chain links TRBV4-1 to TRBJ1-1; maybe TRBD1 (6 bases). V was shortened by 0 bases and J by 4 bases, with 12 bases between the two germline ends. The germline V gene encodes CDR1 MGHRA and CDR2 YSYEKL. CDR3 length: 15 residues. CDR3 amino acids: CASSQEEIRGTEAFF. CDR3 nucleotide sequence: TGCGCCAGCAGCCAAGAAGAGATCAGGGGCACTGAAGCTTTCTTT.

The chain employs TRBV7-9 and TRBJ1-1; 9 nucleotides line up with TRBD1. Germline CDR1 is SEHNR and CDR2 is FQNEAQ (reference sequence). CDR3 length equals 14 residues. The V and J ends lost 1 base and 5 bases, in that order; junction bases with no gene match: 2. CDR3 sequence reads: CASSLDRGRTEAFF. The CDR3 DNA reads TGTGCCAGCAGCTTAGACAGGGGGCGGACTGAAGCTTTCTTT.